A selection of T cell receptor beta chains follows, all from one sample in a study of STAT5B mutations in CD4+ large granular lymphocyte leukemia. The assay was immunoSEQ multiplex PCR, and TCRdb's table has in-frame clones only and misses some. The sample records about 23,000 clones, about 79% being singletons. Sequencing was performed on CD4+ T cells from blood buffy coats. Receptors were obtained from a human donor in good health. CDR3s include the opening cysteine and the closing phenylalanine or tryptophan. The D gene is left open where the match is weak. Not all rows give a size; the values are once, few, many and, for expanded clones, a class.

D gene,J gene,CDR3 length,clone size,V gene,CDR3 DNA,CDR3 protein
TRBD1,TRBJ1-6,14,-,TRBV13,TGTGCCAGCAGCTTGGGACAGGGGGTTTCACCCCTCCACTTT,CASSLGQGVSPLHF
-,TRBJ2-5,12,-,TRBV5-4,TGTGCCAGCAGCTTGGCACACGAGACCCAGTACTTC,CASSLAHETQYF
-,TRBJ2-1,14,-,TRBV7-9,TGTGCCAGCAGCCCTGCGTCGACTTACAATGAGCAGTTCTTC,CASSPASTYNEQFF
-,TRBJ1-5,14,few,TRBV5-1,TGCGCCAGCAGCCCCGGCAGTGGCAATCAGCCCCAGCATTTT,CASSPGSGNQPQHF
TRBD1,TRBJ2-7,15,-,TRBV6-6,TGTGCCAGCAGTTGGGGGACAGGGGGCTTCTACGAGCAGTACTTC,CASSWGTGGFYEQYF
TRBD1,TRBJ2-1,15,-,TRBV4-1,TGCGCCAGCAGCCTACGGGACAGGGGGAGCGATGAGCAGTTCTTC,CASSLRDRGSDEQFF
-,TRBJ1-1,14,-,TRBV11-3,TGCGCCAGCAGCCTCACAGGGCCGAACACTGAAGCTTTCTTT,CASSLTGPNTEAFF
-,TRBJ2-3,16,-,TRBV7-9,TGTGCCAGCAGCTTAGCCGAGAGACCCGTCACAGATACGCAGTATTTT,CASSLAERPVTDTQYF
-,TRBJ2-7,12,-,TRBV7-8,TGTGCCAGCAGCTTCGTACGAGATGGAGTGTACTTC,CASSFVRDGVYF
-,TRBJ1-2,14,-,TRBV6-1,TGTGCCAGCAGGGGGAGGTCGGGGTGGTATGGCTACACCTTC,CASRGRSGWYGYTF
TRBD1,TRBJ1-1,15,-,TRBV5-4,TGTGCCAGCAGCTCTACCGGGACAGGGATCGCTGAAGCTTTCTTT,CASSSTGTGIAEAFF
-,TRBJ1-1,14,-,TRBV11-2,TGTGCCAGCAGTATCCGACCGACCAACACTGAAGCTTTCTTT,CASSIRPTNTEAFF
-,TRBJ2-2,14,-,TRBV7-2,TGTGCCAGCAGCTCCCGGGTCGGCACCGGGGAGCTGTTTTTT,CASSSRVGTGELFF
-,TRBJ2-3,13,-,TRBV5-4,TGTGCCAGCAGCCAGGGGACCACAGATACGCAGTATTTT,CASSQGTTDTQYF
-,TRBJ1-1,18,-,TRBV21-1,TGTGCCAGCAGCAAAGACCTAGTCCGGGGACAGGGGAACACTGAAGCTTTCTTT,CASSKDLVRGQGNTEAFF
-,TRBJ1-5,14,-,TRBV28,TGTGCCAGCAGATCTACAGTCCCCAATCAGCCCCAGCATTTT,CASRSTVPNQPQHF
-,TRBJ1-5,14,-,TRBV5-4,TGTGCCAGCAGCTTGGGGGGAAGCAATCAGCCCCAGCATTTT,CASSLGGSNQPQHF
-,TRBJ2-3,14,-,TRBV10-3,TGTGCCATCAGTGAGTTGGGGGACACAGATACGCAGTATTTT,CAISELGDTDTQYF
-,TRBJ2-7,13,-,TRBV11-3,TGTGCCAGCAGCTCGTCTATGGAGCATCAGCAGTACTTC,CASSSSMEHQQYF
-,TRBJ1-2,12,few,TRBV19,TGTGCCAGTAGTATGTCCAACTATGGCTACACCTTC,CASSMSNYGYTF
-,TRBJ1-2,12,-,TRBV5-8,TGTGCCAGCAGCTGGGGGTTCTATGGCTACACCTTC,CASSWGFYGYTF
-,TRBJ2-3,14,-,TRBV12-2,TGTGCAAGTCGCCCCAGGACAGGCCCAGATACGCAGTATTTT,CASRPRTGPDTQYF
-,TRBJ2-7,15,-,TRBV5-4,TGTGCCAGCAGCTTCGAAGGGGGGCGATCCTACGAGCAGTACTTC,CASSFEGGRSYEQYF
TRBD1,TRBJ2-3,17,once,TRBV5-4,TGTGCCAGCAGCTTATGGACAGGTGCCATTGGGGCAGATACGCAGTATTTT,CASSLWTGAIGADTQYF
TRBD2,TRBJ2-1,19,-,TRBV27,TGTGCCAGCAGTTTGAGGCTAGCGGGGGTAACGAGCTCCTACAATGAGCAGTTCTTC,CASSLRLAGVTSSYNEQFF
TRBD1,TRBJ1-2,12,few,TRBV28,TGTGCCAGCGAGGGACAGAACTATGGCTACACCTTC,CASEGQNYGYTF
-,TRBJ2-4,15,-,TRBV5-4,TGTGCCAGCAGCTCGGCCTCGAAAGCCAAAAACATTCAGTACTTC,CASSSASKAKNIQYF
-,TRBJ1-3,16,-,TRBV11-2,TGTGCCAGCAGCTTAGAAGGACTTCTCTCTGGAAACACCATATATTTT,CASSLEGLLSGNTIYF
TRBD1,TRBJ2-2,15,-,TRBV6-1,TGTGCCAGCAGAGTACAGGGGGCTAACACCGGGGAGCTGTTTTTT,CASRVQGANTGELFF
-,TRBJ1-2,16,few,TRBV25-1,TGTGCCAGCAGTGCGAACAGGGCCCTAGATGTCGATGGCTACACCTTC,CASSANRALDVDGYTF
-,TRBJ1-2,16,-,TRBV27,TGTGCCAGCAGTCGTGCAGGTGGAGGCCCTAACTATGGCTACACCTTC,CASSRAGGGPNYGYTF
-,TRBJ2-7,15,few,TRBV6-5,TGTGCCAGCAGACCGGACAGCGAAAAGGTCTACGAGCAGTACTTC,CASRPDSEKVYEQYF
-,TRBJ1-1,13,-,TRBV4-1,TGCGCCAGCAGCAGACAGGAGAACACTGAAGCTTTCTTT,CASSRQENTEAFF
TRBD2,TRBJ2-5,18,-,TRBV4-2,TGTGCCAGCAGCCAGTTCCCCCAAGGACTAGCGGGAGTAGAGACCCAGTACTTC,CASSQFPQGLAGVETQYF
TRBD2,TRBJ2-1,16,-,TRBV6-6,TGTGCCAGCAACACAGGGGTACAGCGGGAGGCCCCTGAGCAGTTCTTC,CASNTGVQREAPEQFF
-,TRBJ2-5,12,-,TRBV29-1,TGCAGCGCTGGACTGGAGGCGGAGACCCAGTACTTC,CSAGLEAETQYF
TRBD1,TRBJ1-2,14,-,TRBV10-3,TGTGCCATCAGTGAGCTACAGGGGGGCGATGGCTACACCTTC,CAISELQGGDGYTF
-,TRBJ1-1,12,-,TRBV7-9,TGTGCCTGGGATGGGGGTAACACTGAAGCTTTCTTT,CAWDGGNTEAFF
-,TRBJ1-1,13,few,TRBV10-3,TGTGCCATCAAGCCACAAGTGAACACTGAAGCTTTCTTT,CAIKPQVNTEAFF
TRBD2,TRBJ2-1,15,-,TRBV11-2,TGTGCCAGCAGCTTCGGGGAGGGCTCCTACAATGAGCAGTTCTTC,CASSFGEGSYNEQFF
TRBD1,TRBJ2-1,14,-,TRBV18,TGTGCCAGCTCACCATCACAGGGGGCAAATGAGCAGTTCTTC,CASSPSQGANEQFF
TRBD2,TRBJ2-1,19,-,TRBV19,TGTGCCAGTAGTATTGTCCATGCGGTCGGGGGGGGGTCCTACAATGAGCAGTTCTTC,CASSIVHAVGGGSYNEQFF
TRBD1,TRBJ2-1,15,few,TRBV6-5,TGTGCCAGCAGTTACCTCCAAGGGACAGGGCATGAGCAGTTCTTC,CASSYLQGTGHEQFF
-,TRBJ2-1,11,few,TRBV2,TGTGCCAGCAGTGTAATGAATGAGCAGTTCTTC,CASSVMNEQFF
-,TRBJ2-7,14,-,TRBV5-1,TGCGCCAGCAGCTTGGACTCCTTCCCCTACGAGCAGTACTTC,CASSLDSFPYEQYF
TRBD2,TRBJ2-1,17,once,TRBV2,TGTGCCAGCAGTACTAGCGGGAGTTTATTGGGTTACAATGAGCAGTTCTTC,CASSTSGSLLGYNEQFF
-,TRBJ1-3,16,-,TRBV5-5,TGTGCCAGCAGCCCCACTTCGGGGGGGTCAGGAAACACCATATATTTT,CASSPTSGGSGNTIYF
TRBD2,TRBJ2-2,19,-,TRBV4-2,TGTGCCAGCAGCCCTTCTCCCCCCCGGCGGGAGGGGAACACCGGGGAGCTGTTTTTT,CASSPSPPRREGNTGELFF
-,TRBJ2-1,13,few,TRBV2,TGTGCCGGCAGGGGGGTGGTCTACAATGAGCAGTTCTTC,CAGRGVVYNEQFF